Presented here are 20 T cell receptor beta chains from one specimen sequenced in a study of T cells after yellow fever vaccination. MiXCR, applied by TCRdb to the 5' RACE reads, yields one record per CDR3 protein. The profile shows about 140,000 distinct CDR3 sequences, just over 6.5% of them singletons. The sample in question was CD4+ T cells sorted from PBMCs, obtained 10 days after the yellow fever booster vaccination. The receptors were sampled from a man aged 30 to 45 who received the YFV17D yellow fever vaccine.

There are many counts of this clonotype. This chain joins TRBV29-1 and TRBJ2-5, with D maybe TRBD2 (7 bases). The CDR3 is made up of 14 amino acids. The germline gives CDR1 SQVTM, CDR2 ANQGSEA. CDR3 nucleotide sequence: TGCAGTGTTACAGGGAGGGCAAACCAAGAGACCCAGTACTTC. This codes for CSVTGRANQETQYF.

This clonotype was detected many times. This rearrangement joins TRBV29-1 to TRBJ2-1, with unresolved D. The V end lost 3 bases, the J end lost 8 bases, and 5 bases lay between the germline ends. The germline V gene encodes CDR1 SQVTM and CDR2 ANQGSEA. The CDR3 runs to 10 residues. CDR3 protein: CSVDSDEQFF. Here the CDR3 DNA reads TGCAGCGTTGACAGCGATGAGCAGTTCTTC.

This clonotype was found a few times. This sequence joins TRBV24-1 and TRBJ2-2; 8 nucleotides align to TRBD1. With 4 bases clipped from V and 5 bases from J, the junction kept 14 bases outside the gene matches. CDR1 is KGHDR, CDR2 SFDVKD, per germline. The CDR3 totals 18 residues. Here the CDR3 DNA reads TGTGCCACCAGTGACCCAAAGGCGGCAGGGGGCGAGACCGGGGAGCTGTTTTTT. This translates into CATSDPKAAGGETGELFF.

This clonotype was recorded a few times. The chain combines TRBV5-4 with TRBJ2-3, with 9 positions matching TRBD2. The germline CDR1 and CDR2 sequences are SGHNT and YYREEE (reference sequence). This CDR3 is built from 15 residues. The V gene end was trimmed by 1 base and the J gene end by 5 bases; junction bases not matched to a gene: 5. The CDR3 DNA is TGTGCCAGCAGCTTGTGGGGACTAGCCTTAGATACGCAGTATTTT. Translated, it gives CASSLWGLALDTQYF. The full variable domain, its missing parts supplied by reference TRBV5-4 and TRBJ2-3, is ETGVTQSPTHLIKTRGQQVTLRCSSQSGHNTVSWYQQALGQGPQFIFQYYREEENGRGNFPPRFSGLQFPNYSSELNVNALELDDSALYLCASSLWGLALDTQYFGPGTRLTVL.

This clonotype occurred many times. The V and J genes are TRBV20-1 and TRBJ1-6; no clear D. Germline assignment: CDR1 DFQATT and CDR2 SNEGSKA (reference sequence). CDR3 length: 13 residues. V was shortened by 3 bases and J by 5 bases, with 8 bases between the two germline ends. The CDR3 loop reads CSARTGNNSPLHF. CDR3 DNA sequence: TGCAGTGCTAGGACTGGGAATAATTCACCCCTCCACTTT.

This chain joins TRBV3-1 and TRBJ2-7; D assignment may be TRBD1 or TRBD2 (6 bases each). Looked up from germline, CDR1 is LGHDT and CDR2 is YNNKEL (reference sequence). With 6 bases removed from V and 0 bases from J, the gap between germline ends came to 21 bases. The CDR3 has 17 amino acids. CDR3 nucleotide sequence: TGTGCCAGCAGGCATACTAGATTCGGAGGGGGCTCCTACGAGCAGTACTTC. Residues: CASRHTRFGGGSYEQYF.

This clonotype was seen repeatedly, ten times or more. CDR3 nucleotides: TGCGCCAGCAGCTTGTCGCAGGGAAGATATGAAAAACTGTTTTTT. It is translated as CASSLSQGRYEKLFF. The genes are TRBV5-1 and TRBJ1-4; D is possibly TRBD1 (5 bases). Trimming pared 1 base from V and 6 bases from J, leaving 13 bases between. Germline V gene data show CDR1 as SGHRS and CDR2 as YFSETQ. The CDR3 loop spans 15 amino acids.

This clonotype was seen ten or more times. DNA for the CDR3: TGTGCCAGCAGCACCCAGACAGCGGATACGCAGTATTTT. This gives the protein CASSTQTADTQYF. J is TRBJ2-3 and V is TRBV7-8; tentatively, D is TRBD1 (5 bases). Germline CDR1 and CDR2: SGHVS and FQNEAQ. The V gene lost 5 bases and the J gene lost 6 bases, with 12 bases spanning the gap. The CDR3 has 13 amino acids.

This clonotype appeared many times. This rearrangement joins TRBV10-3 to TRBJ2-3; tentative D call: TRBD1 (5 bases). The CDR3 consists of 13 residues. Trimming pared 10 bases from V and 3 bases from J, leaving 14 bases between. Germline values: CDR1 ENHRY, CDR2 SYGVKD. The DNA of the CDR3 is TGTGCCACAAAAGACAGTACTACAGATACGCAGTATTTT. This gives the protein CATKDSTTDTQYF.

This sequence joins TRBV2 and TRBJ2-5; D tentatively fits TRBD1 or TRBD2 (5 bases each). This CDR3 has 19 amino acids. Germline CDR1 reads SNHLY; CDR2 reads FYNNEI. This chain's CDR3 is CTCSWDRWGRQKYQETQYF. CDR3 in DNA: TGTACCTGCAGTTGGGACCGCTGGGGCAGGCAGAAGTACCAAGAGACCCAGTACTTC. The whole variable domain, filled in from reference TRBV2 and TRBJ2-5, reads EPEVTQTPSHQVTQMGQEVILRCVPISNHLYFYWYRQILGQKVEFLVSFYNNEISEKSEIFDDQFSVERPDGSNFTLKIRSTKLEDSAMYFCTCSWDRWGRQKYQETQYFGPGTRLLVL.

The gene calls are TRBV20-1 and TRBJ2-7; 12 nucleotides align to TRBD2. The J segment lost 1 base and the V segment lost 6 bases, leaving 4 bases of the junction unmatched. The CDR3 loop spans 14 amino acids. CDR1 and CDR2 (germline): DFQATT, SNEGSKA (reference sequence). CDR3 in DNA: TGCAGTGCCGGGACTAGCGGGCAATCCTACGAGCAGTACTTC. Its protein is CSAGTSGQSYEQYF.

This clonotype showed up many times. The CDR3 region is CASSERTGRYEQYF. CDR3 DNA: TGTGCCAGCAGCGAACGGACAGGGCGCTACGAGCAGTACTTC. This chain connects TRBV7-2 to TRBJ2-7; 8 nucleotides line up with TRBD1. The V and J ends lost 5 bases and 3 bases, in that order; junction bases with no gene match: 6. CDR3 length: 14 amino acids. Germline CDR1 and CDR2: SGHTA and FQGNSA.

This chain uses TRBV7-8 with TRBJ2-3, with D possibly TRBD2 on 5 matching bases. This CDR3 spans 14 amino acids. V gave up 1 base and J gave up 3 bases, with 8 bases separating them. The V gene's germline CDR1 is SGHVS and CDR2 FQNEAQ. CDR3 bases: TGTGCCAGCAGCTTAGACGGGATAACAGATACGCAGTATTTT. Its translation is CASSLDGITDTQYF.

This clonotype was recorded many times. The CDR3 spells CASSSGLAGSSTDTQYF. The DNA for the CDR3 is TGCGCCAGCAGCTCCGGACTAGCGGGATCTAGCACAGATACGCAGTATTTT. The chain recombines TRBV5-1 with TRBJ2-3; 12 positions match TRBD2. Germline V gives CDR1 SGHRS, CDR2 YFSETQ. With 3 bases clipped from V and 0 bases from J, the junction kept 5 bases outside the gene matches. This CDR3 comprises 17 residues.

This clonotype was detected many times. The V and J genes are TRBV7-2 and TRBJ2-3; 12 bases match TRBD2. Germline V gene sequence: CDR1 SGHTA, CDR2 FQGNSA. CDR3 length: 16 amino acids. V dropped 5 bases and J dropped 3; count of bases not matched to a gene: 6. This chain's CDR3 is CASSLRLAGATDTQYF. As DNA, the CDR3 is TGTGCCAGCAGCCTCCGACTAGCGGGAGCAACAGATACGCAGTATTTT.

This clonotype was counted many times. The chain carries TRBV3-1 and TRBJ2-3; a weak D match, TRBD2 (6 bases). The germline gives CDR1 LGHDT, CDR2 YNNKEL (reference sequence). The V and J ends lost 0 bases and 5 bases respectively, with 9 bases between them. The CDR3 consists of 14 residues. CDR3 amino acids: CASSQERGLDTQYF. DNA for the CDR3: TGTGCCAGCAGCCAAGAACGGGGGTTAGATACGCAGTATTTT.

As for this clonotype: A read error may be the cause here, since a much bigger clone is one base away. The chain is built from TRBV12-3 or TRBV12-4 and TRBJ2-3, with unresolved D. The CDR3 has 13 amino acids. V lost 8 bases to trimming and J lost 5 bases, with 14 bases between them. The CDR3 nucleotides read TGTGCCAGCTCCCCTCCGGGCTTAGATACGCAGTATTTT. Translating it yields CASSPPGLDTQYF.

The table lists this clonotype with a few counts. The chain recombines TRBV7-9 with TRBJ2-5, with D possibly TRBD2 on 7 matching bases. Germline-derived CDR1 and CDR2 are SEHNR and FQNEAQ (reference sequence). The length of the CDR3 is 16 residues. Trimming shortened V by 5 bases and J by 6 bases, and 22 bases separated the two germline ends. CDR3 in amino acids: CASSPLTGRGQKTQYF. CDR3 bases: TGTGCCAGCAGCCCCCTTACAGGGCGGGGGCAGAAGACCCAGTACTTC.

This clonotype was observed many times. The chain recombines TRBV28 with TRBJ2-3; the match to TRBD1 covers 9 bases. The CDR3 consists of 16 residues. The germline gives CDR1 MDHEN, CDR2 SYDVKM. J was trimmed by 6 bases and V by 5 bases; bases with no gene match: 12. CDR3 DNA: TGTGCCAGCAGTACCGGGACAGGGAGATGGTTGGATACGCAGTATTTT. Translated, it gives CASSTGTGRWLDTQYF.

This clonotype appeared many times. The chain employs TRBV5-1 and TRBJ2-7, with 10 bases lining up with TRBD1. The CDR3 contains 15 residues. The germline gives CDR1 SGHRS, CDR2 YFSETQ. The V and J ends lost 4 bases and 3 bases, in that order; junction bases with no gene match: 7. The CDR3 nucleotides read TGCGCCAGCAGCCTGACAGGGGGCAATTTCTACGAGCAGTACTTC. Translated, it gives CASSLTGGNFYEQYF.